This T cell receptor (beta chain) is from a study of shared clonotypes between healthy human individuals. A remark on this clone: Antigen unknown.

Naive CD8 populations comprised CD45RO-negative cells positively selected for CCR7, excluding terminally differentiated effector memory CD45RA+ cells. General study findings and limits: In several donors, about 5% of naive CD4 clonotypes appeared in common. It was anticipated that sequencing depth would influence how many clonotypes donors shared. Non-shared clonotypes displayed generation probabilities falling below those of clonotypes present in all four donors.

The CDR3 consists of 14 residues. The germline V gene has CDR1 SQVTM and CDR2 ANQGSEA. The junction had 6 bases not matched to a gene; V was cut back by 3 bases and J by 6 bases. Methods used by the authors: Owing to the provision of junction-only sequences devoid of quality scores by immunoSEQ, filtering differed. Sequenced by immunoSEQ multiplex PCR; TCRdb stores in-frame clones only, minus some. V, J and clone size are taken as reported in that table, and D and trimming were inferred from the DNA itself. The sample has around 2,100,000 clones; less than 95% are singletons. This chain uses TRBV29-1 with TRBJ1-2, with 11 bases identical to TRBD1. The sequencing input was naive CD8+ T cells sorted from blood. The source of this sequence is a man aged 18 to 35 in good health. The DNA for the CDR3 is TGCAGCGTTGACCCGGGACAGGGGGTTCATGGCTACACCTTC. It encodes CSVDPGQGVHGYTF.